The rows below give T cell receptor beta chains drawn from one sample of a study of blood T cell repertoires in COVID-19. TCRdb's copy holds only in-frame clones and misses some; the assay was immunoSEQ multiplex PCR. The data hold roughly 200,000 clones, with roughly 84% observed a single time. Sequences were obtained from peripheral blood. These receptors came from a woman aged 40 to 50 who had recovered from COVID-19. The CDR3 runs from the conserved cysteine through the conserved F or W. Size values are once, few and many counts, or a class for expanded clones, and some rows have none.

abundance	v_gene	CDR3aa
NA	TRBV2	CASSEWGLDQPQHF
NA	TRBV19	CASSIERDTGELFF
NA	TRBV14	CASSPLQGDEAFF
NA	TRBV5-8	CASSTGQGPADEQFF
NA	TRBV5-1	CASKASGKETQYF
NA	TRBV11-2	CASSLDSALAKNIQYF
NA	TRBV6-1	CASSEQSGSDTQYF
NA	TRBV19	CASSISGAPGNTIYF
once	TRBV12-3/TRBV12-4	CASSLGPNTEAFF
NA	TRBV6-1	CASSEVWLAGALATRLSRFF
NA	TRBV6-5	CAVDATSAVTDTQYF
NA	TRBV10-3	CAISAVAGPQETQYF
NA	TRBV6-5	CASRTRSPSTQYF
few	TRBV7-8	CASSTPYGTASYEQYF
NA	TRBV29-1	CSACPTGDYEQYF
NA	TRBV6-1	CASSETGGVLANQPQHF
NA	TRBV18	CASSPAGGRPQETQYF
NA	TRBV7-9	CASSHSGRSDTQYF
NA	TRBV3-1/TRBV3-2	CASSQDISSVDNEQFF
NA	TRBV19	CASSPGLLNTEAFF
NA	TRBV27	CASSSLQGWSYEQYF
NA	TRBV11-2	CASSLGERQGTIYF